The table lists the clone carrying this T cell receptor (beta chain) with a count of one. As processed by the authors: Reference gene primer amplification yielded estimated nucleated cell counts. Some clones are missing from TCRdb's copy, which holds only in-frame ones; the method was immunoSEQ multiplex PCR. V and J calls and clone size are given by that table; D and trimming were obtained from the DNA. The sample shows some 170,000 clones, less than 90% of them seen only once. The CDR3 loop spans 14 amino acids. Germline values: CDR1 KGHSH, CDR2 LQKENI. V lost 3 bases and J lost 7, with 16 bases in between. The sample belongs to a study of blood T cell repertoires in COVID-19. Study context: Samples came from the United States, Italy and Spain, spanning acute and convalescent COVID-19.

All enrollees were about 18 to 100 years old and from fewer than 30 US areas. Clinical history as reported by participants underpinned cohort assignment. Sequencing input: PBMCs or T cells enriched from blood (not recorded which). V is TRBV18 and J is TRBJ2-7; D is unresolved. The origin of this receptor is a human donor with acute COVID-19. The donor label of this sample is uncertain. For the CDR3, the DNA is TGTGCCAGCTCACCCTCGGCTAATCGGGTGGAGCAGTACTTC. This encodes CASSPSANRVEQYF.